In this sample, the clone carrying this T cell receptor beta chain turned up many times. This specimen belongs to a study of spatial heterogeneity in lung cancer. Using its own MiXCR run on the 5' RACE reads, TCRdb lists one record per CDR3 protein. The data show tens of thousands of distinct CDR3 sequences, with approximately 12% seen just once and approximately 39% held by the top ten. Time point specified: sample taken at primary tumor resection. Sequencing covered unsorted whole RNA taken from tumor, nontumor lung or frozen PBMC. The source was PBMCs, collected at surgery. This sequence was found in a male donor with early-stage non-small cell lung cancer.

The CDR3 here is CATSRVNEQFF. The CDR3 nucleotides are TGTGCCACCAGTAGGGTAAATGAGCAGTTCTTC. The chain carries TRBV24-1 and TRBJ2-1, with no clear D. The V end lost 6 bases, the J end lost 7 bases, and 6 bases lay between the germline ends. The CDR3 is 11 amino acids. The germline V gene encodes CDR1 KGHDR and CDR2 SFDVKD.